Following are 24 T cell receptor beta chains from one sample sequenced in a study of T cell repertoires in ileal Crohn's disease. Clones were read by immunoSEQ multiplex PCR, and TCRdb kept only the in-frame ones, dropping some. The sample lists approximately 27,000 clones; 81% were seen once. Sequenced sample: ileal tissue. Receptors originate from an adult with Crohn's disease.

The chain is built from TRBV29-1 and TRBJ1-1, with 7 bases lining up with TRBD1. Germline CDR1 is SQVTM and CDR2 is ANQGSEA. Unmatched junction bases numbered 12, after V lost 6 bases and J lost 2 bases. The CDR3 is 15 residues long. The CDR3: CSVKSTGSLNTEAFF. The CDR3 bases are TGCAGCGTCAAATCGACAGGGTCTCTAAACACTGAAGCTTTCTTT.

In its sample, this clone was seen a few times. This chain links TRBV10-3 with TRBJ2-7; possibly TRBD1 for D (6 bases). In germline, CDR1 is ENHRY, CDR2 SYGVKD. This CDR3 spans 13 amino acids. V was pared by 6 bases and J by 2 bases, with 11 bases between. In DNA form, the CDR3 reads TGTGCCATCAGCCGGGACAAAGCCTACGAGCAGTACTTC. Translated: CAISRDKAYEQYF.

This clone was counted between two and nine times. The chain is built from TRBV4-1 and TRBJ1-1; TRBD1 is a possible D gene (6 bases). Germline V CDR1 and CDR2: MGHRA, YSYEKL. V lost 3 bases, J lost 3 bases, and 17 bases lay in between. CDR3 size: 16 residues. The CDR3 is CASSQTSYGGDTEAFF. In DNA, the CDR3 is TGCGCCAGCAGCCAGACGTCCTATGGGGGCGACACTGAAGCTTTCTTT.

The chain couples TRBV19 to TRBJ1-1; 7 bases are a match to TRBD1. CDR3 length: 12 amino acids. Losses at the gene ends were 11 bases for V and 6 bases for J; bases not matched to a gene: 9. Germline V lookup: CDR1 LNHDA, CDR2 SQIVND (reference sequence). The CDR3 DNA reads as TGTGCCGTATCGACAGGGCGCGCTGAAGCTTTCTTT. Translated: CAVSTGRAEAFF.

The CDR3 spells CASSPQGTRGSPHEQYF. The CDR3 bases are TGTGCCAGCAGCCCCCAGGGGACGAGGGGGTCCCCCCACGAGCAGTACTTC. The chain employs TRBV5-5 and TRBJ2-7, with a tentative D call TRBD1 (6 bases). Trimming took off 4 bases at V and 5 bases at J, with 25 bases between the two ends. This CDR3 region has 17 residues. Germline V CDR1 and CDR2: SGHKS, YYEKEE (reference sequence).

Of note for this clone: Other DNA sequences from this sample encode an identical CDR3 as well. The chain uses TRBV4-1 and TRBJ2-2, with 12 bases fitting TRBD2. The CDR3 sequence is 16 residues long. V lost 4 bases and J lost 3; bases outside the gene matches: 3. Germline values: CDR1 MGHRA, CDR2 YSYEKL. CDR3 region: CASSLRTSGDTGELFF. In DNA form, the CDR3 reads TGCGCCAGCAGCCTTCGGACTAGCGGGGACACCGGGGAGCTGTTTTTT.

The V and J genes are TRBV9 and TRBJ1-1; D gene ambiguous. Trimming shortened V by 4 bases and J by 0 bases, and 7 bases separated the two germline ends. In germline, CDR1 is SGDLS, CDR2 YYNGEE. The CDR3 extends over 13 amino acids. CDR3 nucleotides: TGTGCCAGCAGCCCTATGATGAACACTGAAGCTTTCTTT. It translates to CASSPMMNTEAFF.

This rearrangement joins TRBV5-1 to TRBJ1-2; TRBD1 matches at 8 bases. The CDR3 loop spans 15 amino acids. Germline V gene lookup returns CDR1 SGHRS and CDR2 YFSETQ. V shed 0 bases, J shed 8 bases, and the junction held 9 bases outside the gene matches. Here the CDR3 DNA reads TGCGCCAGCAGCTTGGCCCTGACAGGGGCAGAAGGCTACACCTTC. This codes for CASSLALTGAEGYTF.

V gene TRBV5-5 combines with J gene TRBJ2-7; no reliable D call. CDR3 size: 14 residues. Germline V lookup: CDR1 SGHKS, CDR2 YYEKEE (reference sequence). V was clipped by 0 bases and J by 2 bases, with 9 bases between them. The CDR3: CASSLVPFPYEQYF. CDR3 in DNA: TGTGCCAGCAGCTTGGTCCCTTTCCCCTACGAGCAGTACTTC.

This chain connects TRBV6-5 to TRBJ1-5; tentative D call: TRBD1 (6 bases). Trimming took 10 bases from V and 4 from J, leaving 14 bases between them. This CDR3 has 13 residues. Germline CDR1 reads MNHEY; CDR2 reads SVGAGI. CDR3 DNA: TGTGCCACCGGGGGGCTAAAAAATCAGCCCCAGCATTTT. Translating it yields CATGGLKNQPQHF.

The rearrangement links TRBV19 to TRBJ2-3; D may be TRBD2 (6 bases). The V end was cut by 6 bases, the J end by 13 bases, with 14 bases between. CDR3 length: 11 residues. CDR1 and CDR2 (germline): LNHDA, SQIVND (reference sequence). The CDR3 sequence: CASRLGLAEYF. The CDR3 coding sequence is TGTGCCAGTAGACTGGGACTTGCGGAGTATTTT.

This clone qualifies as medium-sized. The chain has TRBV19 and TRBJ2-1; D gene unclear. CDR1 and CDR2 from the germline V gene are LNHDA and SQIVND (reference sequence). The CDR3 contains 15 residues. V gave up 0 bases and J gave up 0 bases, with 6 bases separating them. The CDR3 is CASSIDDISYNEQFF. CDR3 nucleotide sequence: TGTGCCAGTAGTATAGATGACATCTCCTACAATGAGCAGTTCTTC.

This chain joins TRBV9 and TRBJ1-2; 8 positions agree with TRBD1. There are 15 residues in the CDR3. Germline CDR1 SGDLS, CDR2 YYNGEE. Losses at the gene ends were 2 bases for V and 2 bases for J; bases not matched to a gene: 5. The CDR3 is CASSVSGQDNYGYTF. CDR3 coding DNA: TGTGCCAGCAGCGTCTCGGGACAGGACAACTATGGCTACACCTTC. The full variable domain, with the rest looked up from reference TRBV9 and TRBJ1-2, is DSGVTQTPKHLITATGQRVTLRCSPRSGDLSVYWYQQSLDQGLQFLIQYYNGEERAKGNILERFSAQQFPDLHSELNLSSLELGDSALYFCASSVSGQDNYGYTFGSGTRLTVV.

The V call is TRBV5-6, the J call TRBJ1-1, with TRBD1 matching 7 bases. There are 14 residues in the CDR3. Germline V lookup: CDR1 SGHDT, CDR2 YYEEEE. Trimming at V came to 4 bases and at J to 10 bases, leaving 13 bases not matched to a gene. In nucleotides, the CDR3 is TGTGCCAGCAGCCTTCTACCTGACAGGGTTGTAGCTTTCTTT. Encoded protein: CASSLLPDRVVAFF.

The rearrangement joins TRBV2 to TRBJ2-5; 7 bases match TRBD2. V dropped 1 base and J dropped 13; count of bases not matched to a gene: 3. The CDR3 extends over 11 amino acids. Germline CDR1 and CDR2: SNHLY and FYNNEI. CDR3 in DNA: TGTGCCAGCAGTGAAGGACCGGGAGGGTACTTC. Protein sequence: CASSEGPGGYF.

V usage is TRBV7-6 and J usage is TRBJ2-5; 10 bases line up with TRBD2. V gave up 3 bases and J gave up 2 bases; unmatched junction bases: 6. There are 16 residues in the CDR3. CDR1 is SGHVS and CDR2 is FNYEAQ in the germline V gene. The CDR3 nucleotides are TGTGCCAGCAGCTTGAATAGCGGGGGGTTACAAGAGACCCAGTACTTC. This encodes CASSLNSGGLQETQYF.

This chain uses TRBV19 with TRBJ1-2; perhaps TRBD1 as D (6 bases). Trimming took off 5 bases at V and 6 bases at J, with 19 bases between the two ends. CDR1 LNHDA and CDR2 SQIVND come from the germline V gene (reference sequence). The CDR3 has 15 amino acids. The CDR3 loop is CASSPSGGAKDGYTF. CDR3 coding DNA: TGTGCCAGTAGTCCCAGCGGGGGGGCGAAGGATGGCTACACCTTC.

The CDR3 loop is CASSTQTEAFF. CDR3 nucleotide sequence: TGTGCCAGCAGTACCCAGACTGAAGCTTTCTTT. The V and J genes are TRBV6-5 and TRBJ1-1; D remains ambiguous. The CDR3 has 11 amino acids. The V end was cut by 5 bases, the J end by 5 bases, with 6 bases between. Germline V CDR1 and CDR2: MNHEY, SVGAGI.

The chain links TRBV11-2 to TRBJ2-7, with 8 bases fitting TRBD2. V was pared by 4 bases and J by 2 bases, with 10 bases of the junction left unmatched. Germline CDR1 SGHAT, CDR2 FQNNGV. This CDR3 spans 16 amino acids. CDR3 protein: CASSSRGGTLAYEQYF. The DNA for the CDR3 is TGTGCCAGCAGCTCTCGGGGGGGGACTCTCGCCTACGAGCAGTACTTC.

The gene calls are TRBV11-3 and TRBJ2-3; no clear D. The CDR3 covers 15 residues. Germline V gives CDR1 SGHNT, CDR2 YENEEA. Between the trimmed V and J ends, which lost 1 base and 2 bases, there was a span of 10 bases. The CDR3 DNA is TGTGCCAGCAGCTTAGGGCGCGGTTACACAGATACGCAGTATTTT. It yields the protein CASSLGRGYTDTQYF.

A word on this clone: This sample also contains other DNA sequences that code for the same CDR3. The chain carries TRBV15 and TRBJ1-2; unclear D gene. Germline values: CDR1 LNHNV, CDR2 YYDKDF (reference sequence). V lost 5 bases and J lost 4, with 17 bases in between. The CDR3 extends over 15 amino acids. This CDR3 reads CATSGGTNLPYGYTF. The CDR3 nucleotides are TGTGCCACCAGCGGAGGAACTAACCTTCCCTATGGCTACACCTTC.

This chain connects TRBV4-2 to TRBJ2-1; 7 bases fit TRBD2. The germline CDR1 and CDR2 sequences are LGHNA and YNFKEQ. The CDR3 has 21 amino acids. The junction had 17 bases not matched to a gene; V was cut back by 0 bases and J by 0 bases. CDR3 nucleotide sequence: TGTGCCAGCAGCCAAGATCTACCGGGACTACTAACACCGAGCTCCTACAATGAGCAGTTCTTC. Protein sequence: CASSQDLPGLLTPSSYNEQFF.

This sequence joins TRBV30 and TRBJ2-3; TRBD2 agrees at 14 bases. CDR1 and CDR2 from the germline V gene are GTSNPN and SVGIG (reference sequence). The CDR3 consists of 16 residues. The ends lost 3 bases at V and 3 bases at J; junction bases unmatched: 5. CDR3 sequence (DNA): TGTGCCTGGAGGTCGGGACTAGCGGGGGATACAGATACGCAGTATTTT. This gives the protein CAWRSGLAGDTDTQYF. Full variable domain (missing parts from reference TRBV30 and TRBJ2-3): SQTIHQWPATLVQPVGSPLSLECTVEGTSNPNLYWYRQAAGRGLQLLFYSVGIGQISSEVPQNLSASRPQDRQFILSSKKLLLSDSGFYLCAWRSGLAGDTDTQYFGPGTRLTVL.

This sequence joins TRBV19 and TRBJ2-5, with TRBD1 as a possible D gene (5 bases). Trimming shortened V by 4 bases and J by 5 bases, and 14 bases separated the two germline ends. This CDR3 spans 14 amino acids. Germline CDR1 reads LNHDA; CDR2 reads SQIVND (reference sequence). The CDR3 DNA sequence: TGTGCCAGTAGTAGGGGTAAGGGGTATGAGACCCAGTACTTC. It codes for CASSRGKGYETQYF.